Presented here are 20 T cell receptor beta chains from one specimen sequenced in a study of neoadjuvant anti-PD-1 for oral cavity cancer. Method: immunoSEQ multiplex PCR; TCRdb's copy keeps in-frame clones and lacks some. Counted here are over 30,000 clones, about 77% occurring once; the ten biggest clones make up 3% to 3.5%. As to time point: after neoadjuvant nivolumab, at surgical resection. Here the sequenced sample was PBMCs, taken after nivolumab (anti-PD-1) treatment. These receptors all stem from a person aged 35-79 years with oral cavity squamous cell carcinoma.

The chain couples TRBV9 to TRBJ2-3; a weak D match, TRBD2 (5 bases). The CDR3 length is 12 residues. The V end lost 4 bases, the J end lost 7 bases, and 10 bases lay between the germline ends. The germline gives CDR1 SGDLS, CDR2 YYNGEE. Here the CDR3 reads CASSTTSNTQYF. CDR3 bases: TGTGCCAGCAGCACAACTAGTAATACGCAGTATTTT.

This clone was observed a handful of times. The chain uses TRBV4-1 and TRBJ1-1; no clear D. This CDR3 has 14 amino acids. The germline V gene has CDR1 MGHRA and CDR2 YSYEKL. Trimming took off 0 bases at V and 1 base at J, with 6 bases between the two ends. CDR3 residues: CASSQEWGNTEAFF. For the CDR3, the DNA is TGCGCCAGCAGCCAAGAGTGGGGGAACACTGAAGCTTTCTTT.

This chain joins TRBV7-6 and TRBJ2-7; D not resolved. The CDR3 runs 12 residues. V was pared by 5 bases and J by 2 bases, with 7 bases between. Germline lookup yields CDR1 SGHVS and CDR2 FNYEAQ. DNA of the CDR3: TGTGCCAGCAGCATAACCCCCTACGAGCAGTACTTC. It specifies CASSITPYEQYF.

This sequence joins TRBV7-9 and TRBJ1-4; D is unresolved. V was clipped by 1 base and J by 3 bases, with 12 bases between them. The CDR3 runs to 16 residues. Germline V gene sequence: CDR1 SEHNR, CDR2 FQNEAQ (reference sequence). CDR3 residues: CASSLGNSPPNEKLFF. The CDR3 DNA reads TGTGCCAGCAGCTTAGGGAACAGCCCACCTAATGAAAAACTGTTTTTT.

The count of this clone is one. The chain links TRBV21-1 to TRBJ2-7. TRBV21-1 is a pseudogene segment. This CDR3 is 15 amino acids long. CDR3 sequence reads: CASSTPGASGYEQYF. CDR3 DNA sequence: TGTGCCAGCAGCACTCCCGGGGCATCCGGCTACGAGCAGTACTTC.

The chain uses TRBV7-7 and TRBJ1-4, with D hard to call. Germline V lookup: CDR1 SSHAT, CDR2 FNYEAQ (reference sequence). The CDR3 is 15 residues long. The ends were cut back, 4 bases at V and 8 bases at J, with 17 bases in the middle. DNA of the CDR3: TGTGCCAGCAGCTCAAACACATTGGTGGGGGAAAAACTGTTTTTT. Translation gives CASSSNTLVGEKLFF. The whole variable domain, remainder taken from reference TRBV7-7 and TRBJ1-4, is GAGVSQSPRYKVTKRGQDVTLRCDPISSHATLYWYQQALGQGPEFLTYFNYEAQPDKSGLPSDRFSAERPEGSISTLTIQRTEQRDSAMYRCASSSNTLVGEKLFFGSGTQLSVL.

The V gene is TRBV6-4, the J gene TRBJ1-2; the match to TRBD1 covers 9 bases. V gave up 5 bases and J gave up 0 bases; unmatched junction bases: 4. The CDR3 runs to 15 residues. Germline V lookup: CDR1 MRHNA, CDR2 SNTAGT. Here the CDR3 DNA reads TGTGCCAGCAGTCCACAGGGGGCCTCTAACTATGGCTACACCTTC. It codes for CASSPQGASNYGYTF.

The chain employs TRBV7-2 and TRBJ1-5; D is uncertain. Germline CDR1 SGHTA, CDR2 FQGNSA. There are 15 residues in the CDR3. V lost 2 bases and J lost 3, with 11 bases in between. CDR3 protein: CASSLYRGNNQPQHF. The CDR3 DNA reads TGTGCCAGCAGCTTATACCGGGGAAACAATCAGCCCCAGCATTTT.

This clone was detected only a few times. The chain employs TRBV10-2 and TRBJ2-4; D gene ambiguous. The V gene's germline CDR1 is WSHSY and CDR2 SAAADI. The V end was cut by 0 bases, the J end by 3 bases, with 3 bases between. This CDR3 comprises 13 residues. The CDR3 DNA reads TGCGCCAGCAGTGAGTCCAACAAAAACATTCAGTACTTC. Amino acid sequence: CASSESNKNIQYF.

This chain links TRBV27 with TRBJ2-7; TRBD1 matches 7 bases. V trimming: 6 bases; J trimming: 2 bases; junction bases outside the gene matches: 4. Germline loops: CDR1 MNHEY, CDR2 SMNVEV (reference sequence). The CDR3 consists of 13 residues. In DNA form, the CDR3 reads TGTGCCAGCAGAAGGACAGGTCCCTACGAGCAGTACTTC. This translates into CASRRTGPYEQYF.

This clone occurred a few times. The chain carries TRBV19 and TRBJ1-1; no firm D call. Trimming removed 3 bases from V and 2 bases from J, with 10 bases in between. This CDR3 contains 14 residues. Per germline, CDR1 LNHDA and CDR2 SQIVND (reference sequence). CDR3 DNA sequence: TGTGCCAGTAGTATGGAGAGCCTAAACACTGAAGCTTTCTTT. This sequence encodes CASSMESLNTEAFF.

The chain recombines TRBV27 with TRBJ1-2, with D possibly matching TRBD1 (5 bases). The CDR3 spans 14 residues. Trimming shortened V by 2 bases and J by 4 bases, and 11 bases separated the two germline ends. CDR1 is MNHEY, CDR2 SMNVEV, per germline (reference sequence). The CDR3 sequence is CASSLRQTFYGYTF. CDR3 DNA: TGTGCCAGCAGTTTAAGACAGACCTTCTATGGCTACACCTTC.

J is TRBJ1-2 and V is TRBV12-2. TRBV12-2 is a recognized pseudogene. The CDR3 length is 14 residues. The DNA for the CDR3 is TGTGCAAGTCGCTTAAGTCTGAGTTACTATGGCTACACCTTC. Amino acid sequence: CASRLSLSYYGYTF.

This chain uses TRBV4-3 with TRBJ1-1; D unclear. The CDR3 contains 13 residues. Germline CDR1 reads LGHNA; CDR2 reads YSLEER. V was pared by 2 bases and J by 3 bases, with 7 bases between. The CDR3 sequence: CASSQRPDTEAFF. The CDR3, as DNA: TGCGCCAGCAGCCAAAGGCCAGACACTGAAGCTTTCTTT.

V is TRBV7-2 and J is TRBJ1-5, with 8 bases fitting TRBD1. CDR1 is SGHTA, CDR2 FQGNSA, per germline. V lost 6 bases, J lost 0 bases, and 7 bases stayed unmatched. This CDR3 has 16 amino acids. CDR3 loop: CASRTDRVYSNQPQHF. The CDR3 DNA reads TGTGCCAGCAGAACGGACAGGGTTTATAGCAATCAGCCCCAGCATTTT.

The J gene is TRBJ2-1, the V gene TRBV7-2; tentatively, D is TRBD1 or TRBD2 (5 bases each). Trimming shortened V by 2 bases and J by 5 bases, and 16 bases separated the two germline ends. This CDR3 has 16 residues. Germline assignment: CDR1 SGHTA and CDR2 FQGNSA. The CDR3: CASSLWGMGVDNEQFF. As DNA, the CDR3 is TGTGCCAGCAGCTTATGGGGGATGGGGGTAGACAATGAGCAGTTCTTC. The whole variable domain, filled in from reference TRBV7-2 and TRBJ2-1, reads GAGVSQSPSNKVTEKGKDVELRCDPISGHTALYWYRQSLGQGLEFLIYFQGNSAPDKSGLPSDRFSAERTGGSVSTLTIQRTQQEDSAVYLCASSLWGMGVDNEQFFGPGTRLTVL.

The CDR3 DNA reads TGTGCCAGCAGCCCACTGACAGGGACTTCAAGCTCCTACAATGAGCAGTTCTTC. Protein sequence: CASSPLTGTSSSYNEQFF. V and J are TRBV11-3 and TRBJ2-1, with D maybe TRBD1 (7 bases). V was shortened by 5 bases and J by 0 bases, with 20 bases between the two germline ends. The CDR3 contains 18 residues. The V gene's germline CDR1 is SGHNT and CDR2 YENEEA.

This chain joins TRBV7-2 and TRBJ1-5; 11 positions agree with TRBD1. V lost 1 base, J lost 7 bases, and 9 bases stayed unmatched. Germline-derived CDR1 and CDR2 are SGHTA and FQGNSA. The CDR3 totals 17 residues. CDR3 amino acids: CASSLVARTGGGQPQHF. In DNA form, the CDR3 reads TGTGCCAGCAGCTTAGTGGCGAGGACAGGGGGCGGACAGCCCCAGCATTTT.

The chain employs TRBV7-9 and TRBJ1-5; D gene unclear. V was trimmed by 0 bases and J by 3 bases, leaving 6 bases between them. The V gene's germline CDR1 is SEHNR and CDR2 FQNEAQ (reference sequence). The CDR3 runs to 14 residues. The CDR3 spells CASSLAGFNQPQHF. DNA of the CDR3: TGTGCCAGCAGCTTAGCAGGTTTCAATCAGCCCCAGCATTTT.

This clone is categorized as medium-sized. J is TRBJ1-6 and V is TRBV6-4; D is uncertain. The CDR3 is made up of 13 amino acids. The V and J ends lost 2 bases and 5 bases respectively, with 4 bases between them. Germline loops: CDR1 MRHNA, CDR2 SNTAGT. DNA for the CDR3: TGTGCCAGCAGTGACAGGGATAATTCACCCCTCCACTTT. Translating it yields CASSDRDNSPLHF.